These T cell receptor beta chains were read from a single sample in a study of blood T cell repertoires in COVID-19. TCRdb keeps only in-frame clones here, not all; method: immunoSEQ multiplex PCR. In the table there are 200,000 to 250,000 clones, about 86% of which are singletons. The sample was peripheral blood. Receptors were obtained from a woman aged 50 to 60 with COVID-19, enrolled during active disease. The CDR3 runs from the conserved cysteine through the conserved F or W. Each record gives: clone size, V gene, J gene, D gene, CDR3 protein, CDR3 DNA. The D gene is left open where the match is weak. Not every row has a clone size; where given, it reads once, few, many or a size class.

abundance: .; v_gene: TRBV6-5; j_gene: TRBJ1-4; d_gene: .; CDR3aa: CASRDEGGDEKLFF; CDR3nt: TGTGCCAGCAGGGACGAGGGGGGGGACGAAAAACTGTTTTTT
abundance: .; v_gene: TRBV9; j_gene: TRBJ2-3; d_gene: .; CDR3aa: CASSVGPGGSKGDTQYF; CDR3nt: TGTGCCAGCAGCGTAGGTCCGGGGGGCTCCAAAGGAGATACGCAGTATTTT
abundance: once; v_gene: TRBV2; j_gene: TRBJ2-2; d_gene: .; CDR3aa: CASSGGQRRWRGELFF; CDR3nt: TGTGCCAGCAGTGGGGGACAACGGAGATGGCGCGGGGAGCTGTTTTTT
abundance: .; v_gene: TRBV19; j_gene: TRBJ1-2; d_gene: TRBD1; CDR3aa: CASSPGGYYGYTF; CDR3nt: TGTGCCAGTAGTCCAGGGGGCTACTATGGCTACACCTTC
abundance: .; v_gene: TRBV4-1; j_gene: TRBJ1-6; d_gene: .; CDR3aa: CASSQQVYYNSPLHF; CDR3nt: TGCGCCAGCAGCCAACAGGTATACTATAATTCACCCCTCCACTTT
abundance: .; v_gene: TRBV27; j_gene: TRBJ1-1; d_gene: .; CDR3aa: CASSLGGLWNTEAFF; CDR3nt: TGTGCCAGCAGTTTAGGAGGACTTTGGAACACTGAAGCTTTCTTT
abundance: .; v_gene: TRBV21-1; j_gene: TRBJ2-1; d_gene: .; CDR3aa: CAGGDRKFF; CDR3nt: TGTGCCGGAGGGGACCGCAAGTTCTTC
abundance: medium-sized; v_gene: TRBV29-1; j_gene: TRBJ1-2; d_gene: .; CDR3aa: CSVDSGGYTF; CDR3nt: TGCAGCGTGGACAGCGGTGGCTACACCTTC
abundance: .; v_gene: TRBV30; j_gene: TRBJ2-5; d_gene: TRBD2; CDR3aa: CAWDQGGETQYF; CDR3nt: TGTGCCTGGGACCAGGGAGGGGAGACCCAGTACTTC
abundance: once; v_gene: TRBV19; j_gene: TRBJ2-3; d_gene: TRBD2; CDR3aa: CASSTGLAGSGTQYF; CDR3nt: TGTGCCAGTAGTACGGGACTAGCGGGGAGTGGGACGCAGTATTTT
abundance: .; v_gene: TRBV28; j_gene: TRBJ2-1; d_gene: TRBD2; CDR3aa: CATSTVYSTSGGTEQFF; CDR3nt: TGTGCCACCTCAACAGTTTATAGTACTAGCGGGGGGACGGAGCAGTTCTTC
abundance: .; v_gene: TRBV9; j_gene: TRBJ1-5; d_gene: .; CDR3aa: CASSVGGGKNQPQHF; CDR3nt: TGTGCCAGCAGCGTAGGCGGGGGAAAGAATCAGCCCCAGCATTTT
abundance: .; v_gene: TRBV10-3; j_gene: TRBJ2-2; d_gene: TRBD2; CDR3aa: CAISPWRGLTTGELFF; CDR3nt: TGTGCCATCAGTCCCTGGCGGGGACTAACCACCGGGGAGCTGTTTTTT
abundance: .; v_gene: TRBV19; j_gene: TRBJ1-5; d_gene: TRBD1; CDR3aa: CASSVTGTGGNQPQHF; CDR3nt: TGTGCCAGTAGTGTTACCGGGACAGGGGGCAATCAGCCCCAGCATTTT
abundance: .; v_gene: TRBV5-1; j_gene: TRBJ2-5; d_gene: TRBD2; CDR3aa: CASSLVGTSEETQYF; CDR3nt: TGCGCCAGCAGCTTGGTGGGGACTAGCGAAGAGACCCAGTACTTC
abundance: .; v_gene: TRBV7-2; j_gene: TRBJ2-3; d_gene: TRBD2; CDR3aa: CASSLSSGGADTQYF; CDR3nt: TGTGCCAGCAGCTTATCTAGCGGGGGGGCAGATACGCAGTATTTT
abundance: .; v_gene: TRBV19; j_gene: TRBJ2-3; d_gene: .; CDR3aa: CASSIGRGKDTQYF; CDR3nt: TGTGCCAGTAGTATCGGCCGGGGGAAAGATACGCAGTATTTT
abundance: .; v_gene: TRBV12-5; j_gene: TRBJ2-7; d_gene: .; CDR3aa: CASGLFQVSSYEQYF; CDR3nt: TGTGCTAGTGGTTTGTTTCAGGTTTCCTCCTACGAGCAGTACTTC
abundance: .; v_gene: TRBV28; j_gene: TRBJ1-1; d_gene: .; CDR3aa: CASSNQWGGTEAFF; CDR3nt: TGTGCCAGCAGTAACCAATGGGGGGGGACTGAAGCTTTCTTT
abundance: few; v_gene: TRBV3-1/TRBV3-2; j_gene: TRBJ2-5; d_gene: .; CDR3aa: CASSQGLQETQYF; CDR3nt: TGTGCCAGCAGCCAAGGACTACAAGAGACCCAGTACTTC
abundance: .; v_gene: TRBV7-6; j_gene: TRBJ2-7; d_gene: TRBD2; CDR3aa: CASSRGGSYEQYF; CDR3nt: TGTGCCAGCAGCCGGGGGGGGTCCTACGAGCAGTACTTC
abundance: .; v_gene: TRBV27; j_gene: TRBJ2-6; d_gene: .; CDR3aa: CASSPFVGANVLTF; CDR3nt: TGTGCCAGCAGCCCCTTTGTAGGGGCCAACGTCCTGACTTTC
abundance: .; v_gene: TRBV23-1; j_gene: TRBJ1-2; d_gene: TRBD1; CDR3aa: CASSQGTDGWYGYTF; CDR3nt: TGCGCCAGCAGTCAAGGGACAGATGGATGGTATGGCTACACCTTC
abundance: .; v_gene: TRBV6-1; j_gene: TRBJ1-5; d_gene: TRBD1; CDR3aa: CASSEGGTGGGQPQHF; CDR3nt: TGTGCCAGCAGTGAAGGGGGGACAGGGGGCGGACAGCCCCAGCATTTT
abundance: once; v_gene: TRBV28; j_gene: TRBJ1-1; d_gene: TRBD1; CDR3aa: CASTLSGTGGAFF; CDR3nt: TGTGCCAGCACCCTTTCCGGGACAGGGGGAGCTTTCTTT
abundance: .; v_gene: TRBV10-3; j_gene: TRBJ1-2; d_gene: .; CDR3aa: CAISELRTADYGYTF; CDR3nt: TGTGCCATCAGTGAATTACGGACAGCAGACTATGGCTACACCTTC
abundance: .; v_gene: TRBV5-1; j_gene: TRBJ2-3; d_gene: .; CDR3aa: CASSLGHRAGITDTQYF; CDR3nt: TGCGCCAGCAGCTTGGGCCACAGGGCAGGGATCACAGATACGCAGTATTTT
abundance: .; v_gene: TRBV6-6; j_gene: TRBJ2-7; d_gene: TRBD1; CDR3aa: CASRLPGQEREQYF; CDR3nt: TGTGCCAGCAGGCTACCGGGACAGGAACGGGAGCAGTACTTC
abundance: .; v_gene: TRBV7-9; j_gene: TRBJ1-5; d_gene: TRBD1; CDR3aa: CASSFDLGGRVNQPQHF; CDR3nt: TGTGCCAGCAGCTTTGACTTAGGGGGCAGGGTCAATCAGCCCCAGCATTTT
abundance: .; v_gene: TRBV2; j_gene: TRBJ1-1; d_gene: .; CDR3aa: CASETRAEAFF; CDR3nt: TGTGCCAGCGAGACCAGGGCTGAAGCTTTCTTT
abundance: .; v_gene: TRBV19; j_gene: TRBJ2-1; d_gene: .; CDR3aa: CASSIGRENEQFF; CDR3nt: TGTGCCAGTAGTATAGGCCGGGAGAATGAGCAGTTCTTC
abundance: .; v_gene: TRBV7-2; j_gene: TRBJ2-4; d_gene: TRBD2; CDR3aa: CASSAVAGGAFQYF; CDR3nt: TGTGCCAGCAGCGCAGTAGCGGGGGGCGCATTTCAGTACTTC
abundance: .; v_gene: TRBV19; j_gene: TRBJ1-1; d_gene: .; CDR3aa: CASSAQTGWDTEAFF; CDR3nt: TGTGCCAGTAGTGCCCAGACAGGATGGGACACTGAAGCTTTCTTT
abundance: .; v_gene: TRBV6-5; j_gene: TRBJ1-5; d_gene: TRBD1; CDR3aa: CASMGQGNNQPQHF; CDR3nt: TGTGCCAGCATGGGACAGGGTAACAATCAGCCCCAGCATTTT
abundance: .; v_gene: TRBV3-1/TRBV3-2; j_gene: TRBJ1-6; d_gene: .; CDR3aa: CASSPYSGFSPLHF; CDR3nt: TGTGCCAGCAGCCCTTACTCAGGGTTTTCACCCCTCCACTTT
abundance: .; v_gene: TRBV5-1; j_gene: TRBJ1-1; d_gene: .; CDR3aa: CASSYQGFSTNTEAFF; CDR3nt: TGCGCCAGCAGCTATCAGGGTTTTTCCACTAACACTGAAGCTTTCTTT
abundance: .; v_gene: TRBV6-2/TRBV6-3; j_gene: TRBJ1-5; d_gene: TRBD1; CDR3aa: CASSRDRYQPQHF; CDR3nt: TGTGCCAGCAGCCGGGACAGATATCAGCCCCAGCATTTT
abundance: few; v_gene: TRBV7-9; j_gene: TRBJ2-7; d_gene: TRBD2; CDR3aa: CASSYHSGTSGAWQYF; CDR3nt: TGTGCCAGCAGCTACCACTCCGGGACTAGCGGGGCCTGGCAGTACTTC
abundance: .; v_gene: TRBV20-1; j_gene: TRBJ1-1; d_gene: .; CDR3aa: CSARDENEAFF; CDR3nt: TGCAGTGCTAGAGATGAGAATGAAGCTTTCTTT
abundance: .; v_gene: TRBV10-3; j_gene: TRBJ2-3; d_gene: .; CDR3aa: CATNSPSTDTQYF; CDR3nt: TGTGCCACGAACTCTCCTAGCACAGATACGCAGTATTTT
abundance: once; v_gene: TRBV5-5; j_gene: TRBJ1-4; d_gene: TRBD1; CDR3aa: CASSWDREEGNEKLFF; CDR3nt: TGTGCCAGCAGCTGGGACAGGGAGGAGGGTAATGAAAAACTGTTTTTT
abundance: .; v_gene: TRBV4-3; j_gene: TRBJ2-3; d_gene: .; CDR3aa: CASSQGGTLDTQYF; CDR3nt: TGCGCCAGCAGCCAAGGAGGTACTCTGGATACGCAGTATTTT
abundance: .; v_gene: TRBV30; j_gene: TRBJ1-1; d_gene: .; CDR3aa: CAWSQGQSGTEAFF; CDR3nt: TGTGCCTGGAGTCAGGGCCAATCGGGCACTGAAGCTTTCTTT
abundance: .; v_gene: TRBV6-1; j_gene: TRBJ2-7; d_gene: TRBD2; CDR3aa: CASSEIGVGGYEQYF; CDR3nt: TGTGCCAGCAGTGAAATCGGAGTGGGGGGGTACGAGCAGTACTTC
abundance: once; v_gene: TRBV11-2; j_gene: TRBJ2-2; d_gene: .; CDR3aa: CASSLWEPRAGELFF; CDR3nt: TGTGCCAGCAGCTTATGGGAGCCTAGAGCCGGGGAGCTGTTTTTT
abundance: .; v_gene: TRBV27; j_gene: TRBJ2-1; d_gene: TRBD2; CDR3aa: CASAPTPAGDEQFF; CDR3nt: TGTGCCAGCGCCCCTACCCCAGCGGGAGATGAGCAGTTCTTC
abundance: .; v_gene: TRBV20-1; j_gene: TRBJ1-5; d_gene: .; CDR3aa: CSASDSQPQHF; CDR3nt: TGCAGTGCTAGTGATAGCCAGCCCCAGCATTTT
abundance: .; v_gene: TRBV19; j_gene: TRBJ1-3; d_gene: .; CDR3aa: CASSTQQGTGNTIYF; CDR3nt: TGTGCCAGTAGTACCCAACAGGGAACTGGAAACACCATATATTTT